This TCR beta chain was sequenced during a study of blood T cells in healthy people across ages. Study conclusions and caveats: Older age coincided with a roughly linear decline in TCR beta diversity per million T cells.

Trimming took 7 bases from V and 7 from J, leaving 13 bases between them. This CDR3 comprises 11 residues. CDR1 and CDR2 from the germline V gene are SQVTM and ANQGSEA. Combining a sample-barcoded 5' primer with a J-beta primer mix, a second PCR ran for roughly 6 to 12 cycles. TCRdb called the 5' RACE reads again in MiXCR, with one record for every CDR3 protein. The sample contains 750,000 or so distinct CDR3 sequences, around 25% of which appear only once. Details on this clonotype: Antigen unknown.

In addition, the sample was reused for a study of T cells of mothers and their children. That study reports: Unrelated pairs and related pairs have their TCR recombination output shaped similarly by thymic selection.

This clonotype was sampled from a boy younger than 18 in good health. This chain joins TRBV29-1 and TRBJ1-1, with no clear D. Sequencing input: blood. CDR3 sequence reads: CSGKEAFEAFF. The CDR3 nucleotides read TGCAGCGGCAAGGAGGCCTTTGAAGCTTTCTTT. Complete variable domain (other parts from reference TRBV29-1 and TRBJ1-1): SAVISQKPSRDICQRGTSLTIQCQVDSQVTMMFWYRQQPGQSLTLIATANQGSEATYESGFVIDKFPISRPNLTFSTLTVSNMSPEDSSIYLCSGKEAFEAFFGQGTRLTVV.